In this sample, the clone carrying this TCR beta chain turned up a few times. These data are taken from a study of blood T cell repertoires in COVID-19. This table comes from immunoSEQ multiplex PCR, and its TCRdb copy is limited to in-frame clones, with some not included. The table lists about 97,000 clones, roughly four fifths of them singletons. CDR3 length: 14 residues. The germline CDR1 and CDR2 sequences are MNHNY and SVGAGI (reference sequence). V lost 6 bases to trimming and J lost 2 bases; unmatched junction nucleotides: 6. Material for sequencing was peripheral blood. The rearrangement uses TRBV6-6 and TRBJ1-1; 7 bases are shared with TRBD1. This receptor was identified in a man aged 35 to 55 with active or convalescent COVID-19. The chain's CDR3 is CASSLGTANTEAFF. The CDR3 DNA sequence: TGTGCCAGCAGCCTAGGGACAGCCAACACTGAAGCTTTCTTT.